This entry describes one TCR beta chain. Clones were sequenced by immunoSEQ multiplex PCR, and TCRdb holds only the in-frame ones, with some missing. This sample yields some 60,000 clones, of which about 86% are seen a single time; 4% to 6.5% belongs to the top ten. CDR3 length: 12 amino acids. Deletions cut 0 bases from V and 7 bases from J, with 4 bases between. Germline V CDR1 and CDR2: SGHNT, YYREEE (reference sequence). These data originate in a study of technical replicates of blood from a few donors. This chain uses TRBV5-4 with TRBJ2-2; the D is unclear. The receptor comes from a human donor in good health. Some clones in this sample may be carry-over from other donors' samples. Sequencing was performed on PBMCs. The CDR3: CASSLAGGELFF. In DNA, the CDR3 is TGTGCCAGCAGCTTGGCCGGCGGGGAGCTGTTTTTT.